This TCR beta chain is drawn from a study of identical twins. The study's findings and limits: There were fewer insertions in abundant cord blood beta clonotypes, but memory repertoires showed no such pattern. Twins' excess sharing was less marked for out-of-frame beta sequences.

This CDR3 comprises 17 residues. CDR1 is LGHDT and CDR2 is YNNKEL in the germline V gene (reference sequence). V lost 0 bases and J lost 3; bases outside the gene matches: 2. The authors used template switching to add a universal primer site and gave cDNA unique molecular identifiers. TCRdb analysed the 5' RACE reads with MiXCR anew, one entry per CDR3 protein. Of approximately 530,000 distinct CDR3 sequences in the sample, 20% to 25% were seen once. This clonotype was seen more than once but under ten times. The antigen is not known. These data also formed part of another study, on yellow fever vaccine responses in identical twins.

The TCR originated in a woman younger than 30 in good health. The V call is TRBV3-1, the J call TRBJ2-3, with 14 bases fitting TRBD2. Sequenced: CD4+ T cells sorted from blood. The CDR3 here is CASSQERLAGGTDTQYF. CDR3 nucleotides: TGTGCCAGCAGCCAAGAACGACTAGCGGGGGGGACAGATACGCAGTATTTT.